This T cell receptor beta chain was profiled in a study of blood T cell repertoires in COVID-19. The repertoire was sequenced with immunoSEQ multiplex PCR; TCRdb's copy has only in-frame clones and lacks some. Of roughly 180,000 clones in the sample, about three quarters were seen once. Germline CDR1 is SGHRS and CDR2 is YFSETQ. V was pared by 4 bases and J by 2 bases, with 13 bases between. This CDR3 comprises 15 residues. Sequenced: peripheral blood. This chain connects TRBV5-1 to TRBJ2-1; D is perhaps TRBD1 (5 bases). This TCR was recovered from a woman aged 80 or over with COVID-19, enrolled during active disease. The CDR3 protein is CASSQVPGTYNEQFF. In DNA, the CDR3 is TGCGCCAGCAGCCAGGTCCCAGGGACCTACAATGAGCAGTTCTTC.